This T cell receptor beta chain originates from a study of response to subunit inactivated influenza vaccine. Study-level findings and limits: Authors suggested each seasonal flu vaccination may recruit only limited numbers of new T cells.

J gave up 2 bases and V 6 bases, and 10 bases lay outside the gene matches. This CDR3 spans 16 amino acids. Germline V gene sequence: CDR1 MNHNS, CDR2 SASEGT. For this clonotype: Its antigen is undetermined.

Each CDR3 protein is one row after TCRdb ran MiXCR on the RT-PCR reads. In the table there are around 470,000 distinct CDR3 sequences, about 7.2% of which are singletons. The chain links TRBV6-1 to TRBJ2-5; 9 nucleotides match TRBD2. The material sequenced was PBMCs from blood, taken around 25 months after vaccination. The source of this sequence is a man aged 50 to 75 who received an inactivated influenza vaccine. The CDR3 reads CASSGGRGGIQETQYF. CDR3 DNA sequence: TGTGCCAGCAGCGGCGGGCGGGGGGGCATTCAAGAGACCCAGTACTTC.